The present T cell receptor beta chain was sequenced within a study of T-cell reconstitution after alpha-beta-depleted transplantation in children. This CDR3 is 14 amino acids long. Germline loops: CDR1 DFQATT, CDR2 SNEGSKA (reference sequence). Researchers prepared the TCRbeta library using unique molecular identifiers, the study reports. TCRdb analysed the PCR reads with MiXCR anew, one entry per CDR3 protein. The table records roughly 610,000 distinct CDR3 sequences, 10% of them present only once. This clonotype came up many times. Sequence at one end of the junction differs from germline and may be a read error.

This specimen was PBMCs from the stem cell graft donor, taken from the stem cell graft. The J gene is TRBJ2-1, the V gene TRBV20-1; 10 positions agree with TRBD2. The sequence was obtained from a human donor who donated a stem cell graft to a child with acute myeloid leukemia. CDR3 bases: TGCAGTGCTAGAGGGCTAGCGGGAGTTTCGGAAGGGGTCTTC. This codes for CSARGLAGVSEGVF.